This T cell receptor (beta chain) was sequenced for a study of T cells expressing NK-cell markers. Broader study findings: CD8+ T cells in a handful of donors included dominant NKG2C+ clonotypes at about 1.0-7.0%.

TCRdb re-called the 5' RACE reads and catalogs CDR3 proteins one per entry, DNA excluded. This repertoire includes 550,000 to 600,000 distinct CDR3 sequences. The CDR3 consists of 15 residues. Germline V lookup: CDR1 SGHRS, CDR2 YFSETQ. Note on this clonotype: The target antigen is unknown.

Sample: blood T cells: a sorted CD56 or NKG2C T cell subset, CD4+ or CD8+ T cells, or bulk PBMC T cells (not recorded which). The chain employs TRBV5-1 and TRBJ2-5; as DNA is missing, the TRBD1 call by TCRdb cannot be tested. The clonotype originates from a man between 18 and 29 years old in good health. The CDR3 loop reads CASSLEAGEQETQYF.